A selection of T cell receptor beta chains follows, all from one sample in a study of identical twins. One entry per CDR3 protein, called by TCRdb with MiXCR from the 5' RACE reads. Of 450,000 to 600,000 distinct CDR3 sequences in the sample, around 20% are singletons; the top ten hold 0.4% to 0.6%. Another study also made use of these data, one on yellow fever vaccine responses in identical twins.

The sequencing sample was made of CD4+ T cells sorted from blood. The source is a woman between 18 and 30 years old in good health. Each CDR3 is given with its conserved first and last residue. The D gene is left open where the match is weak. Part of the rows lack a size; the others show once, few, many or a class for expanded clones.

TRBJ2-5 - TRBV4-1 - CASSQERPGLGETQYF TGCGCCAGCAGCCAAGAAAGGCCAGGGTTAGGGGAGACCCAGTACTTC
TRBJ2-1 - TRBV20-1 - CSATMWYGEGNNEQFF TGCAGTGCCACCATGTGGTACGGGGAAGGAAACAATGAGCAGTTCTTC
TRBJ1-1 - TRBV10-2 many CASSGTSDTEAFF TGCGCCAGCAGTGGGACCTCGGACACTGAAGCTTTCTTT
TRBJ2-1 TRBD2 TRBV3-1 - CASSSLGLAAPNEQFF TGTGCCAGCAGCTCACTGGGACTAGCGGCCCCCAATGAGCAGTTCTTC
TRBJ1-1 - TRBV29-1 - CSARVSGVTEAFF TGCAGCGCCCGGGTATCAGGGGTCACTGAAGCTTTCTTT
TRBJ2-1 TRBD2 TRBV27 few CASSSLAGTSYNEQFF TGTGCCAGCAGTTCCTTAGCGGGAACATCCTACAATGAGCAGTTCTTC
TRBJ2-6 TRBD1 TRBV5-6 - CASSFLVTGGPGANVLTF TGTGCCAGCAGCTTCCTGGTGACAGGGGGACCTGGGGCCAACGTCCTGACTTTC
TRBJ2-5 - TRBV3-1 many CASSQGETQYF TGTGCCAGCAGCCAAGGAGAGACCCAGTACTTC
TRBJ1-1 - TRBV5-1 many CASSLMGAEAFF TGCGCCAGCAGCTTGATGGGGGCTGAAGCTTTCTTT
TRBJ2-5 TRBD2 TRBV7-9 - CASGPWREGETQYF TGTGCCAGCGGACCATGGAGGGAGGGGGAGACCCAGTACTTC
TRBJ2-6 - TRBV15 few CATSVEGGLGANVLTF TGTGCCACCAGTGTAGAAGGGGGGCTGGGGGCCAACGTCCTGACTTTC
TRBJ1-1 TRBD1 TRBV5-6 - CASSRDSTEAFF TGTGCCAGCAGCAGGGACAGCACTGAAGCTTTCTTT
TRBJ2-3 - TRBV6-4 - CASSEGVRSTDTQYF TGTGCCAGCAGTGAAGGGGTTAGGAGCACAGATACGCAGTATTTT
TRBJ2-3 - TRBV5-1 - CASSSPIIGDTQYF TGCGCCAGCAGCTCCCCTATCATAGGGGATACGCAGTATTTT
TRBJ2-3 - TRBV27 - CASTPGGRYTDTQYF TGTGCCAGCACCCCCGGCGGGCGTTACACAGATACGCAGTATTTT
TRBJ1-2 - TRBV20-1 - CSARVGGAEGYGYTF TGCAGTGCTAGAGTGGGAGGGGCGGAGGGCTATGGCTACACCTTC
TRBJ2-1 - TRBV6-5 few CASSYQGSSSYNEQFF TGTGCCAGCAGTTACCAGGGTTCGAGCTCCTACAATGAGCAGTTCTTC
TRBJ1-5 - TRBV2 once CASSETQRSNQPQHF TGTGCCAGCAGTGAGACGCAGCGAAGCAATCAGCCCCAGCATTTT
TRBJ2-3 TRBD1 TRBV2 - CASGIQGVADTQYF TGTGCCAGCGGCATACAGGGGGTGGCAGATACGCAGTATTTT
TRBJ2-1 - TRBV24-1 - CATSDRTAPTNEQFF TGTGCCACCAGTGATAGGACGGCCCCTACCAATGAGCAGTTCTTC
TRBJ2-7 - TRBV6-5 few CASSYLDNTGSYEQYF TGTGCCAGCAGTTACCTCGACAATACGGGGTCCTACGAGCAGTACTTC
TRBJ2-7 - TRBV7-9 few CASSSAGEQYF TGTGCCAGCAGCTCGGCGGGGGAGCAGTACTTC
TRBJ2-1 - TRBV7-6 few CASSKARVNEQFF TGTGCCAGCAGCAAAGCCCGGGTCAATGAGCAGTTCTTC
TRBJ2-7 TRBD2 TRBV5-1 few CASSSGLAGGLGEQYF TGCGCCAGCAGCTCCGGACTAGCGGGAGGCCTTGGCGAGCAGTACTTC
TRBJ2-5 TRBD2 TRBV20-1 few CSARSRTSGRAGTETQYF TGCAGTGCTAGAAGTAGGACTAGCGGGAGGGCCGGTACGGAGACCCAGTACTTC
TRBJ2-7 TRBD1 TRBV15 once CATSLVRGYEQYF TGTGCCACCAGCCTAGTCAGGGGGTACGAGCAGTACTTC
TRBJ2-2 - TRBV10-3 - CAISESKAGTNTGELFF TGTGCCATCAGTGAGTCGAAAGCGGGCACGAACACCGGGGAGCTGTTTTTT
TRBJ1-5 - TRBV5-5 - CASSLSIGQPQHF TGTGCCAGCAGCCTCTCTATTGGTCAGCCCCAGCATTTT
TRBJ2-7 - TRBV3-1 - CASSQNVYEQYF TGTGCCAGCAGCCAGAACGTCTACGAGCAGTACTTC
TRBJ1-1 - TRBV5-1 - CASSLVGGKNTEAFF TGCGCCAGCAGCTTGGTAGGGGGGAAGAACACTGAAGCTTTCTTT
TRBJ1-1 - TRBV5-1 - CASSLGQGFVTEAFF TGCGCCAGCAGCTTGGGTCAGGGTTTCGTCACTGAAGCTTTCTTT
TRBJ2-2 TRBD2 TRBV7-9 - CASSTKRENTGELFF TGTGCCAGCAGCACCAAGCGGGAGAACACCGGGGAGCTGTTTTTT
TRBJ2-1 TRBD2 TRBV7-6 few CASSPNGLAGVGEQFF TGTGCCAGCAGCCCCAATGGGCTAGCGGGAGTGGGTGAGCAGTTCTTC
TRBJ1-4 - TRBV7-9 few CASLGGDEKLFF TGTGCCAGCTTAGGGGGGGATGAAAAACTGTTTTTT
TRBJ2-1 TRBD2 TRBV6-2/TRBV6-3 few CASALAGGPNEQFF TGTGCCAGCGCGCTAGCGGGGGGGCCCAATGAGCAGTTCTTC
TRBJ2-6 TRBD2 TRBV5-1 - CASSWTAGDLSGANVLTF TGCGCCAGCAGCTGGACAGCGGGAGACCTCTCTGGGGCCAACGTCCTGACTTTC
TRBJ2-1 TRBD1 TRBV11-2 many CASSRGQAGNEQFF TGTGCCAGCAGCCGGGGACAGGCTGGTAATGAGCAGTTCTTC
TRBJ2-2 TRBD2 TRBV3-1 - CASSPTGGVHTGELFF TGTGCCAGCAGCCCCACGGGAGGGGTCCACACCGGGGAGCTGTTTTTT
TRBJ2-7 TRBD2 TRBV6-1 - CASSEGLAGVSYEQYF TGTGCCAGCAGTGAGGGACTAGCGGGAGTCTCCTACGAGCAGTACTTC
TRBJ1-1 - TRBV5-1 few CASKLLDLNTEAFF TGCGCCAGCAAGCTACTGGATTTGAACACTGAAGCTTTCTTT
TRBJ2-1 - TRBV20-1 - CSATGGGGPEQFF TGCAGTGCTACGGGTGGGGGTGGGCCCGAGCAGTTCTTC
TRBJ1-1 TRBD1 TRBV3-1 - CASSQRLPGQGTNTEAFF TGTGCCAGCAGCCAACGGCTACCCGGACAGGGTACGAACACTGAAGCTTTCTTT
TRBJ2-5 - TRBV11-2 few CASSLIRTEETQYF TGTGCCAGCAGCTTAATCCGGACAGAAGAGACCCAGTACTTC
TRBJ2-1 - TRBV24-1 - CATSDTAPNEQFF TGTGCCACCAGTGATACAGCGCCTAATGAGCAGTTCTTC
TRBJ2-7 TRBD1 TRBV11-2 - CASSLLRGQGEHEQYF TGTGCCAGCAGCCTTCTAAGGGGACAGGGGGAACACGAGCAGTACTTC
TRBJ2-5 TRBD2 TRBV10-3 few CAISELAGSQTQYF TGTGCCATCAGTGAACTAGCGGGAAGCCAGACCCAGTACTTC
TRBJ2-1 - TRBV2 few CASSVKNEQFF TGTGCCAGCAGTGTAAAGAATGAGCAGTTCTTC
TRBJ2-1 TRBD1 TRBV14 few CASSHGDRTYNEQFF TGTGCCAGCAGCCACGGGGACAGGACCTACAATGAGCAGTTCTTC
TRBJ2-5 TRBD2 TRBV20-1 - CSALHGTTETQYF TGCAGTGCTTTGCACGGGACTACAGAGACCCAGTACTTC
TRBJ1-2 - TRBV28 - CASGETRSYTF TGTGCCAGCGGGGAAACGAGGAGCTACACCTTC
TRBJ2-3 - TRBV20-1 few CSARGRGPGTDTQYF TGCAGTGCTAGAGGCCGGGGGCCTGGCACAGATACGCAGTATTTT
TRBJ1-5 - TRBV7-8 - CASSLGRAQPQHF TGTGCCAGCAGCTTAGGCAGGGCCCAGCCCCAGCATTTT
TRBJ2-5 - TRBV7-2 - CASSGQQSLGETQYF TGTGCCAGCAGCGGCCAACAGAGTTTAGGGGAGACCCAGTACTTC
TRBJ2-1 - TRBV7-9 - CASSLRTQGDEQFF TGTGCCAGCAGCTTACGCACCCAAGGGGATGAGCAGTTCTTC
TRBJ2-1 TRBD2 TRBV7-3 - CASSPLGGAGDNEQFF TGTGCCAGCAGCCCGCTCGGCGGGGCGGGAGACAATGAGCAGTTCTTC
TRBJ2-7 - TRBV7-9 - CASSFGALGLSEQYF TGTGCCAGCAGCTTCGGGGCCCTAGGATTGTCCGAGCAGTACTTC
TRBJ1-3 - TRBV12-3/TRBV12-4 few CASSLVGLGNTIYF TGTGCCAGCAGTTTAGTCGGGCTTGGAAACACCATATATTTT